The present entry profiles one T cell receptor (beta chain) with its context. V shed 3 bases and J 10 bases; nucleotides not matched to a gene: 5. The CDR3 has 14 residues. Germline CDR1 and CDR2: SGHTA and FQGTGA. This entry belongs to a study of blood T cell repertoires in COVID-19. TCRdb keeps only in-frame clones here, not all; method: immunoSEQ multiplex PCR. This table has 55,000 to 70,000 clones, around 84% appearing once. This chain joins TRBV7-3 and TRBJ2-1; TRBD2 agrees at 11 bases. The clonotype was recovered from a man aged 45 to 65 with acute or convalescent COVID-19. Sequences were obtained from peripheral blood. The CDR3 sequence is CASSFSGGANEQFF. The CDR3, as DNA: TGTGCCAGCAGCTTTAGCGGGGGGGCCAACGAGCAGTTCTTC.